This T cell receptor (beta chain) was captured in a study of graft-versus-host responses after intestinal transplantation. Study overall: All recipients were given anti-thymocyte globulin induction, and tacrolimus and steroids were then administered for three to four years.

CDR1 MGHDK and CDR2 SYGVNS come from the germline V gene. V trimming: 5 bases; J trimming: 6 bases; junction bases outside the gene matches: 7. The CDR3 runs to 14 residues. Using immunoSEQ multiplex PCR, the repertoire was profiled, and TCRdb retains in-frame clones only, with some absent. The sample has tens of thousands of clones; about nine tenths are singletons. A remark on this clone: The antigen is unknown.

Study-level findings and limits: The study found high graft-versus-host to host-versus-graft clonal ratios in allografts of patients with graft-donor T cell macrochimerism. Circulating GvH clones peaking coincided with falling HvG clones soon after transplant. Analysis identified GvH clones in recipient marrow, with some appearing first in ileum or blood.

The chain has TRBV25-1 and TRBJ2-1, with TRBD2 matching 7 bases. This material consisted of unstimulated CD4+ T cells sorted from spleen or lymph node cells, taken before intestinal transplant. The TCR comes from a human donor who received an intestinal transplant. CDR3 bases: TGTGCCAGCAGTCTCGGACTAGATAGCAATGAGCAGTTCTTC. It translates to CASSLGLDSNEQFF.